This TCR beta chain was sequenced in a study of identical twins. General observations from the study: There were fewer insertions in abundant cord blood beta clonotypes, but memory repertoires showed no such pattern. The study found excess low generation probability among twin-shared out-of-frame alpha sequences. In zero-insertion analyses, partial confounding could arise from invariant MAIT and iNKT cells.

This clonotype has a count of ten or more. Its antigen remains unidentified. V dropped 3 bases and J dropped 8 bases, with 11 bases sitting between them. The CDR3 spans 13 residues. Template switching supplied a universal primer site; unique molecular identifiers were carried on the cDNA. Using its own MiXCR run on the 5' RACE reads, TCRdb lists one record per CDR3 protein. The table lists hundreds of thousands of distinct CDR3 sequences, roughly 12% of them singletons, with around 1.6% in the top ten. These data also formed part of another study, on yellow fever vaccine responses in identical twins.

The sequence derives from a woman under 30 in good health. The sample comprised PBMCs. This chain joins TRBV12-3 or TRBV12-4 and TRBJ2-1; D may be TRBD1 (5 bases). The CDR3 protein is CASSFSGIHEQFF. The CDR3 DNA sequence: TGTGCCAGCAGTTTTTCAGGGATCCATGAGCAGTTCTTC.